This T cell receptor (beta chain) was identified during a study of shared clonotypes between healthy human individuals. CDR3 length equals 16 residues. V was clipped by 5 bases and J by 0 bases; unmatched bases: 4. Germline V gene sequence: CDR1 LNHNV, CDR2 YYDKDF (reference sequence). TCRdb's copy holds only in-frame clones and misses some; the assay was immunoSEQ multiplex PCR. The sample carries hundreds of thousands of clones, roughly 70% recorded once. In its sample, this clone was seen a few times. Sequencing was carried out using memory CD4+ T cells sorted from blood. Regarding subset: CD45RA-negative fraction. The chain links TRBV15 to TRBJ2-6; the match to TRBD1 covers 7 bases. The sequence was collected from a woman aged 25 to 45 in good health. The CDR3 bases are TGTGCCACCAGCGACCGACAGGGCTCTGGGGCCAACGTCCTGACTTTC. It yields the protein CATSDRQGSGANVLTF.